The 23 T cell receptor beta chains below come from one sample, sequenced in a study of blood T cells in healthy people across ages. With a J-beta primer mix and a sample-barcoded 5' primer, a second PCR ran about 7 to 12 cycles. TCRdb analysed the 5' RACE reads with MiXCR anew, one entry per CDR3 protein. The sample lists almost 800,000 distinct CDR3 sequences, about three fifths occurring once. Sequenced sample: blood. The receptor source for this set is a man between 25 and 39 years old in good health.

This clonotype occurred a few times. V and J are TRBV11-2 and TRBJ2-4, with unresolved D. The CDR3 sequence is 15 residues long. V lost 5 bases and J lost 2, with 13 bases in between. CDR1 SGHAT and CDR2 FQNNGV come from the germline V gene. The CDR3 protein is CASSPLRVSKNIQYF. The CDR3 DNA is TGTGCCAGCAGCCCTCTACGGGTCTCCAAAAACATTCAGTACTTC.

A few counts support this clonotype. The genes are TRBV27 and TRBJ2-3; D tentatively fits TRBD1 or TRBD2 (6 bases each). Germline V lookup: CDR1 MNHEY, CDR2 SMNVEV (reference sequence). Trimming stripped 2 bases from V and 2 bases from J, with 17 bases between. The CDR3 has 17 amino acids. The CDR3 coding sequence is TGTGCCAGCAGTTTAAGGGCGCAGTGGGGGGCCACAGATACGCAGTATTTT. Encoded protein: CASSLRAQWGATDTQYF.

The V and J genes are TRBV20-1 and TRBJ1-1; D remains ambiguous. This CDR3 is built from 14 residues. Germline CDR1 and CDR2: DFQATT and SNEGSKA (reference sequence). Deletions cut 0 bases from V and 0 bases from J, with 8 bases between. CDR3 DNA sequence: TGCAGTGCTAGAGATCCCAGGATGAACACTGAAGCTTTCTTT. Protein product: CSARDPRMNTEAFF.

This clonotype was counted between two and nine times. The V call is TRBV6-6, the J call TRBJ1-2; D ambiguous. The CDR3 totals 12 residues. Germline loops: CDR1 MNHNY, CDR2 SVGAGI (reference sequence). Trimming cost V 2 bases and J 6 bases, with 7 bases left between them. CDR3 sequence: CASSYRVHGYTF. CDR3 DNA: TGTGCCAGCAGTTACAGGGTCCATGGCTACACCTTC.

This chain joins TRBV6-6 and TRBJ1-2, with a possible D match to TRBD1 (5 bases). Germline V lookup: CDR1 MNHNY, CDR2 SVGAGI (reference sequence). The CDR3 spans 13 residues. V dropped 0 bases and J dropped 7 bases, with 9 bases sitting between them. Here the CDR3 DNA reads TGTGCCAGCAGTTACTCCTTGCAGGGTGGCTACACCTTC. As protein: CASSYSLQGGYTF.

The rearrangement links TRBV7-2 to TRBJ1-1; no clear D gene. This CDR3 spans 16 amino acids. V dropped 5 bases and J dropped 1 base, with 17 bases sitting between them. Germline loops: CDR1 SGHTA, CDR2 FQGNSA. The CDR3 DNA follows: TGTGCCAGCAGCCCGCCACCCTCGCGGGAGAACACTGAAGCTTTCTTT. The encoded protein is CASSPPPSRENTEAFF.

V is TRBV18 and J is TRBJ2-7; tentatively, D is TRBD2 (5 bases). The CDR3 covers 14 residues. The V end was cut by 6 bases, the J end by 5 bases, with 17 bases between. CDR1 and CDR2 (germline): KGHSH, LQKENI. CDR3 sequence reads: CASSPGRGPDEQYF. The CDR3 DNA is TGTGCCAGCTCTCCTGGACGAGGGCCCGACGAGCAGTACTTC.

This clonotype was detected only a few times. J is TRBJ2-3 and V is TRBV20-1; D may be TRBD2 (6 bases). This CDR3 region has 15 residues. In germline, CDR1 is DFQATT, CDR2 SNEGSKA (reference sequence). Trimming cost V 6 bases and J 1 base, with 17 bases left between them. The CDR3 here is CSAAGGEKGTDTQYF. CDR3 coding DNA: TGCAGTGCGGCGGGCGGGGAAAAGGGCACAGATACGCAGTATTTT.

This chain joins TRBV7-3 and TRBJ2-1; D might be TRBD1 or TRBD2, each matching 6 bases. Germline V gives CDR1 SGHTA, CDR2 FQGTGA. CDR3 size: 12 residues. The V and J ends lost 6 bases and 14 bases respectively, with 17 bases between them. This chain's CDR3 is CASSEGGGQEFF. The CDR3 region has the DNA TGTGCCAGCAGTGAAGGAGGGGGGCAGGAGTTCTTC. Filled out from reference TRBV7-3 and TRBJ2-1, the complete variable domain reads GAGVSQTPSNKVTEKGKYVELRCDPISGHTALYWYRQSLGQGPEFLIYFQGTGAADDSGLPNDRFFAVRPEGSVSTLKIQRTERGDSAVYLCASSEGGGQEFFGPGTRLTVL.

This clonotype was seen only a few times. The chain combines TRBV12-3 or TRBV12-4 with TRBJ2-5; D unclear. The CDR3 length is 14 residues. The V gene lost 3 bases and the J gene lost 4 bases, with 12 bases spanning the gap. CDR3 region: CASSLFRALETQYF. CDR3 bases: TGTGCCAGCAGTTTGTTCCGGGCTTTAGAGACCCAGTACTTC.

The chain links TRBV20-1 to TRBJ1-1, with unresolved D. Deletions cut 5 bases from V and 1 base from J, with 5 bases between. CDR1 and CDR2 (germline): DFQATT, SNEGSKA (reference sequence). The CDR3 has 11 amino acids. The CDR3 reads CSAPANTEAFF. CDR3 nucleotide sequence: TGCAGTGCTCCCGCGAACACTGAAGCTTTCTTT.

This clonotype was picked up a small number of times. The CDR3 loop is CSATGQGHPDTQYF. CDR3 nucleotides: TGCAGTGCCACGGGACAGGGACACCCGGATACGCAGTATTTT. The J gene is TRBJ2-3, the V gene TRBV20-1; 9 bases are shared with TRBD1. With V trimmed by 6 bases and J by 6 bases, 10 bases remained unmatched. CDR1 DFQATT and CDR2 SNEGSKA come from the germline V gene (reference sequence). The CDR3 loop spans 14 amino acids.

A few counts support this clonotype. This chain joins TRBV7-9 and TRBJ2-3; D not resolved. The V gene's germline CDR1 is SEHNR and CDR2 FQNEAQ (reference sequence). The ends were cut back, 6 bases at V and 4 bases at J, with 20 bases in the middle. This CDR3 contains 16 residues. CDR3 in DNA: TGTGCCAGCAGACACCCTTCCGGCTCTGAGGCAGATACGCAGTATTTT. Translated: CASRHPSGSEADTQYF.

This sequence joins TRBV12-3 or TRBV12-4 and TRBJ2-7; 7 bases line up with TRBD1. The V gene end was trimmed by 6 bases and the J gene end by 0 bases; junction bases not matched to a gene: 5. The CDR3 is 14 residues long. CDR3 nucleotides: TGTGCCAGCAGCAAGGGACAGAGCTCCTACGAGCAGTACTTC. It codes for CASSKGQSSYEQYF.

This clonotype has just a few counts. Relative to the germline gene, one junction end is altered; a read error may explain this. The rearrangement joins TRBV13 to TRBJ2-7; tentative D call: TRBD1 (6 bases). CDR3 length: 15 amino acids. Germline CDR1 and CDR2: PRHDT and FYEKMQ (reference sequence). This CDR3 is CASRLGGAIPYEQYF. In nucleotides, the CDR3 is TGTGCCAGCAGGTTAGGGGGAGCAATTCCCTACGAGCAGTACTTC.

V usage is TRBV29-1 and J usage is TRBJ2-1; TRBD2 matches at 7 bases. The CDR3 loop spans 12 amino acids. J was trimmed by 10 bases and V by 7 bases; bases with no gene match: 10. The germline CDR1 and CDR2 sequences are SQVTM and ANQGSEA. CDR3 DNA sequence: TGCAGCGGCTCTAGCGGACTCGGGGAGCAGTTCTTC. Protein sequence: CSGSSGLGEQFF.

This clonotype appeared a few times. The chain is built from TRBV21-1 and TRBJ2-3. TRBV21-1 is labeled a pseudogene. CDR3 length equals 17 residues. CDR3 DNA sequence: TGTGCCAGCAGCAAAGGATCGGAGAGTTTGTACGTAGATACGCAGTATTTT. Translating gives CASSKGSESLYVDTQYF.

This clonotype was seen more than once but under ten times. V and J are TRBV18 and TRBJ2-7; TRBD1 is a possible D gene (6 bases). V was pared by 6 bases and J by 5 bases, with 14 bases between. The CDR3 consists of 13 residues. CDR1 KGHSH and CDR2 LQKENI come from the germline V gene. The CDR3 protein is CASSVRGNHEQYF. The CDR3, as DNA: TGTGCCAGCTCGGTAAGGGGGAACCACGAGCAGTACTTC.

The chain carries TRBV29-1 and TRBJ2-3; 7 bases align to TRBD2. The CDR3 is made up of 16 amino acids. CDR1 SQVTM and CDR2 ANQGSEA come from the germline V gene. With V trimmed by 4 bases and J by 5 bases, 15 bases remained unmatched. The DNA of the CDR3 is TGCAGCGTTGTAATCGGCGGCGGGGGTAGGGGAGATACGCAGTATTTT. Its protein product is CSVVIGGGGRGDTQYF.

The chain couples TRBV6-5 to TRBJ1-1, with 8 bases that match TRBD1. Germline V gene lookup returns CDR1 MNHEY and CDR2 SVGAGI. The CDR3 sequence is 15 residues long. V was pared by 5 bases and J by 4 bases, with 9 bases of the junction left unmatched. This CDR3 is CASSLSQGAGTEAFF. The CDR3 DNA reads as TGTGCCAGCAGTCTCTCTCAGGGGGCGGGCACTGAAGCTTTCTTT.

In this sample, this clonotype turned up a few times. The chain employs TRBV7-8 and TRBJ2-3, with D hard to call. The CDR3 loop spans 14 amino acids. V lost 4 bases and J 4 bases, leaving 12 bases between the germline ends. Germline V CDR1 and CDR2: SGHVS, FQNEAQ. CDR3 sequence reads: CASSSADGADTQYF. The CDR3, as DNA: TGTGCCAGCAGCTCGGCGGATGGGGCAGATACGCAGTATTTT.

This chain connects TRBV20-1 to TRBJ1-5; D is unresolved. V was pared by 5 bases and J by 0 bases, with 14 bases between. The CDR3 length is 15 residues. From germline, CDR1 is DFQATT and CDR2 SNEGSKA (reference sequence). In nucleotides, the CDR3 is TGCAGTGCTTTAGGACCCCCCTATAGCAATCAGCCCCAGCATTTT. It yields the protein CSALGPPYSNQPQHF.

This clonotype turned up a few times. The chain recombines TRBV6-5 with TRBJ2-1, with D perhaps given as TRBD1 or TRBD2 (5 bases each). The germline V gene has CDR1 MNHEY and CDR2 SVGAGI. Trimming removed 6 bases at V and 9 bases at J, with 15 bases between. The CDR3 totals 13 residues. CDR3 residues: CASSQSTRGEQFF. In DNA, the CDR3 is TGTGCCAGCAGCCAATCCACTAGGGGTGAGCAGTTCTTC.